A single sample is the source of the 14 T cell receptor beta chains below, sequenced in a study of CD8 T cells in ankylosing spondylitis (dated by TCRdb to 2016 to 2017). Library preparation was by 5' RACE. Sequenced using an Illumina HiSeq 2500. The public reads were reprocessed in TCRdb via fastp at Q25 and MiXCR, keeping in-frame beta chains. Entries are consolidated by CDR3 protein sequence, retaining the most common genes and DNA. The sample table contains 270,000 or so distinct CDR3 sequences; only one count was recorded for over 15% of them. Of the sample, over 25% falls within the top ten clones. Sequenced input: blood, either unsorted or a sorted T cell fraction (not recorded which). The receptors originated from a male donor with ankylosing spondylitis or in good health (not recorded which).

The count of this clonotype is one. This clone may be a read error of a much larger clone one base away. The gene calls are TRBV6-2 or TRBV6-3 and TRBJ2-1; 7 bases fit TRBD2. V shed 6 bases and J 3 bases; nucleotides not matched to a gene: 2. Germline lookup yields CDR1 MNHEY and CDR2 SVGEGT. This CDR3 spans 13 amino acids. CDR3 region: CASRRGGYNEQFF. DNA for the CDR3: TGTGCCAGCAGGCGCGGGGGCTACAATGAGCAGTTCTTC.

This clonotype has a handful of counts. The CDR3 is CASSLALLAERPTGELFF. CDR3 in DNA: TGTGCCAGCAGCTTAGCCCTTCTAGCGGAAAGACCCACCGGGGAGCTGTTTTTT. The gene calls are TRBV7-8 and TRBJ2-2, with TRBD2 matching 7 bases. CDR1 is SGHVS, CDR2 FQNEAQ, per germline. CDR3 length: 18 residues. V shed 0 bases and J 4 bases; nucleotides not matched to a gene: 11.

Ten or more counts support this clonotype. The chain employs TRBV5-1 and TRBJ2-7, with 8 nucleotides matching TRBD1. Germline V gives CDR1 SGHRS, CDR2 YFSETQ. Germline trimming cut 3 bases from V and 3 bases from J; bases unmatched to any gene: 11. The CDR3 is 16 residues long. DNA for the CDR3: TGCGCCAGCAGCTGGACACCGGACAGGGCTTTCTACGAGCAGTACTTC. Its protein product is CASSWTPDRAFYEQYF.

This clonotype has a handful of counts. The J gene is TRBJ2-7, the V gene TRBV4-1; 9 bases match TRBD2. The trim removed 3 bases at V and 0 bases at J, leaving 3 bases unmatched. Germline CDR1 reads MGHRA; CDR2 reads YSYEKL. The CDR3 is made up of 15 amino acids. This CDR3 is CASSQGLALSYEQYF. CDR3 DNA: TGCGCCAGCAGCCAGGGACTAGCTCTCTCCTACGAGCAGTACTTC.

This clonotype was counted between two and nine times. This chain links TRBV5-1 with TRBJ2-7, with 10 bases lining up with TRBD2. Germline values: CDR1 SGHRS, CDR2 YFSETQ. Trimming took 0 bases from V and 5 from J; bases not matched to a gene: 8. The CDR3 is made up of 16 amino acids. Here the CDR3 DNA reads TGCGCCAGCAGCTTGGAGGCTAGCGGGAGAATCCACGAGCAGTACTTC. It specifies CASSLEASGRIHEQYF.

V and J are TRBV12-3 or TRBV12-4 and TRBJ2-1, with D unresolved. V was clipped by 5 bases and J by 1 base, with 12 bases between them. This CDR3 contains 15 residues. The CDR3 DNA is TGTGCCAGCAGTCCTTTAATGCGTTCCTACAATGAGCAGTTCTTC. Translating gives CASSPLMRSYNEQFF.

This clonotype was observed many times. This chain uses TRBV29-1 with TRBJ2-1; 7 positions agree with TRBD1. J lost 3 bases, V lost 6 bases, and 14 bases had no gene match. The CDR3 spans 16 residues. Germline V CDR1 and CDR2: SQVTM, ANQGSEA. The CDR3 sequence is CSVDLLARGYYNEQFF. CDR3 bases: TGCAGCGTGGATCTCCTGGCCAGGGGGTACTACAATGAGCAGTTCTTC.

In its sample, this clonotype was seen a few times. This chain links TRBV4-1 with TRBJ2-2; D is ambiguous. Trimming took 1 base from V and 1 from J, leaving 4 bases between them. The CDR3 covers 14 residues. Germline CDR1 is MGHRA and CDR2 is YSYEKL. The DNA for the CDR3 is TGCGCCAGCAGCCAAGTCGAGAACACCGGGGAGCTGTTTTTT. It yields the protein CASSQVENTGELFF.

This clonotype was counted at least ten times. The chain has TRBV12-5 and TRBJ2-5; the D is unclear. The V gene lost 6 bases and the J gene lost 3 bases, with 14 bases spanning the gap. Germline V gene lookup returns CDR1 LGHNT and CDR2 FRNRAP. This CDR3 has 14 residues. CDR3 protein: CASGKGIFEETQYF. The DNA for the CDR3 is TGTGCTAGTGGGAAGGGCATTTTCGAAGAGACCCAGTACTTC.

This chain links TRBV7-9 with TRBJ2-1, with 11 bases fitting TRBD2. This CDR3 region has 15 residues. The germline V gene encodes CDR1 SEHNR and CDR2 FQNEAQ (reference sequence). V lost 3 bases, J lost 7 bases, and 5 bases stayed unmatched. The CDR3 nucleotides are TGTGCCAGCAGCTTCGCACTAGCGGGAGCTAATGAGCAGTTCTTC. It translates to CASSFALAGANEQFF.

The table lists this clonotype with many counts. The CDR3: CASSLGGEKLFF. CDR3 sequence (DNA): TGTGCCAGCAGTTTGGGTGGCGAAAAACTGTTTTTT. This chain uses TRBV7-2 with TRBJ1-4, with D unclear. The CDR3 totals 12 residues. The germline CDR1 and CDR2 sequences are SGHTA and FQGNSA. V lost 6 bases, J lost 8 bases, and 10 bases lay in between.

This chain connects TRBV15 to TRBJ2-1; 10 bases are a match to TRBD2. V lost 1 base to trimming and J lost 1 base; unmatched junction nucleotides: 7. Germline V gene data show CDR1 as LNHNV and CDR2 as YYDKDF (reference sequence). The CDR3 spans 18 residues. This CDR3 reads CATSRGVSGRDSYNEQFF. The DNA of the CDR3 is TGTGCCACCAGCAGAGGAGTGAGCGGGAGGGATTCCTACAATGAGCAGTTCTTC.

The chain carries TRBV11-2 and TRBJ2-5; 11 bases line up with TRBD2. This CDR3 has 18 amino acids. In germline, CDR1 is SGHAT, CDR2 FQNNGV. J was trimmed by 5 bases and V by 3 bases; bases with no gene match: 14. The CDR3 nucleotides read TGTGCCAGCAGCTTTAAGTCTCTAGCGGGAGGTATTGGCGAGACCCAGTACTTC. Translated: CASSFKSLAGGIGETQYF.

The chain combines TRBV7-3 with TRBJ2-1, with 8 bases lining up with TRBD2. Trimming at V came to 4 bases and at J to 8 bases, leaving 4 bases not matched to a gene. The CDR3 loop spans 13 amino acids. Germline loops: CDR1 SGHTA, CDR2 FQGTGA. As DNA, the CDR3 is TGTGCCAGCAGCTGGGGACTAGAGGATGAGCAGTTCTTC. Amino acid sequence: CASSWGLEDEQFF.